The next 8 T cell receptor beta chains were all read from a single sample in a study of blood T cell repertoires in COVID-19. Sequenced by immunoSEQ multiplex PCR; TCRdb stores in-frame clones only, minus some. Among around 130,000 clones listed, about 86% were seen once. Sequences were obtained from PBMCs or T cells enriched from blood (not recorded which). The source is a man in his forties with acute COVID-19.

This chain links TRBV5-4 with TRBJ2-3; 7 nucleotides line up with TRBD1. The CDR3 length is 14 residues. V lost 1 base, J lost 5 bases, and 4 bases stayed unmatched. Germline CDR1 SGHNT, CDR2 YYREEE (reference sequence). The chain's CDR3 is CASSLRRGQDTQYF. CDR3 nucleotides: TGTGCCAGCAGCTTGCGAAGGGGGCAAGATACGCAGTATTTT. The entire variable domain, with the rest obtained from reference TRBV5-4 and TRBJ2-3, is as follows: ETGVTQSPTHLIKTRGQQVTLRCSSQSGHNTVSWYQQALGQGPQFIFQYYREEENGRGNFPPRFSGLQFPNYSSELNVNALELDDSALYLCASSLRRGQDTQYFGPGTRLTVL.

This chain connects TRBV7-2 to TRBJ2-3, with TRBD2 as a possible D gene (6 bases). The CDR3 contains 15 residues. Deletions cut 5 bases from V and 0 bases from J, with 12 bases between. Germline CDR1 is SGHTA and CDR2 is FQGNSA. The CDR3 spells CASSPVAGSTDTQYF. In DNA, the CDR3 is TGTGCCAGCAGCCCCGTGGCGGGGAGCACAGATACGCAGTATTTT.

CDR3 sequence reads: CASSLRLGTSGRNEQYF. The CDR3 DNA follows: TGTGCCAGCAGCTTAAGACTGGGGACTAGCGGGAGAAACGAGCAGTACTTC. The chain is built from TRBV7-9 and TRBJ2-7; 14 bases are shared with TRBD2. The V gene's germline CDR1 is SEHNR and CDR2 FQNEAQ (reference sequence). Trimming took 2 bases from V and 5 from J; bases not matched to a gene: 8. This CDR3 spans 17 amino acids.

The chain employs TRBV28 and TRBJ1-1; TRBD1 agrees at 10 bases. This CDR3 comprises 14 residues. V gave up 5 bases and J gave up 3 bases; unmatched junction bases: 3. From germline, CDR1 is MDHEN and CDR2 SYDVKM. The CDR3 DNA reads as TGTGCCAGCAGTCCCGGACAGGGGGACACTGAAGCTTTCTTT. Protein sequence: CASSPGQGDTEAFF.

The chain employs TRBV7-4 and TRBJ1-5; 10 nucleotides agree with TRBD1. Germline-derived CDR1 and CDR2 are SGHVT and SQSDAQ. Trimming took 4 bases from V and 5 from J; bases not matched to a gene: 8. The CDR3 spans 16 residues. Here the CDR3 reads CASSSLEDRGDQPQHF. The CDR3 DNA is TGTGCCAGCAGCTCGCTGGAGGACAGGGGGGATCAGCCCCAGCATTTT.

The CDR3 nucleotides read TGTGCCAGCAGCGCCCCGGGATCCATAAGGGGCTACACCTTC. Translation gives CASSAPGSIRGYTF. This chain links TRBV7-9 with TRBJ1-2; D ambiguous. Deletions cut 5 bases from V and 8 bases from J, with 18 bases between. CDR3 length: 14 amino acids. The germline V gene encodes CDR1 SEHNR and CDR2 FQNEAQ (reference sequence).

V gene TRBV5-4 combines with J gene TRBJ2-5; no reliable D call. The CDR3 covers 12 residues. Germline V gene sequence: CDR1 SGHNT, CDR2 YYREEE (reference sequence). Trimming cost V 7 bases and J 2 bases, with 9 bases left between them. The CDR3 protein is CASRVDQETQYF. The CDR3 region has the DNA TGTGCCAGCCGAGTAGATCAAGAGACCCAGTACTTC.

The chain couples TRBV5-6 to TRBJ2-1; possible D gene TRBD2, 6 bases. Germline V gene data show CDR1 as SGHDT and CDR2 as YYEEEE. This CDR3 has 14 residues. Trimming removed 4 bases from V and 5 bases from J, with 13 bases in between. This CDR3 is CASSVRDWNNEQFF. The CDR3, as DNA: TGTGCCAGCAGCGTCCGGGACTGGAACAATGAGCAGTTCTTC.